Each of the 6 T cell receptor beta chains below was sequenced from the same sample in a study of cytomegalovirus exposure and HLA in healthy donors. Researchers ran the PCR with 60 Vbeta and 13 Jbeta primers. This table comes from immunoSEQ multiplex PCR, and its TCRdb copy is limited to in-frame clones, with some not included. The repertoire has about 84,000 clones, 75% to 90% of them found once; the top ten carry approximately 2.3%. The sample comprised PBMCs. Source of these receptors: a man aged 18 to 29 in good health and CMV-seronegative.

The chain is built from TRBV18 and TRBJ1-6; TRBD1 matches at 11 bases. The CDR3 loop spans 15 amino acids. Germline CDR1 is KGHSH and CDR2 is LQKENI. V shed 3 bases, J shed 9 bases, and the junction held 4 bases outside the gene matches. For the CDR3, the DNA is TGTGCCAGCTCACCGGGACAGGGGGAGGTTTCACCCCTCCACTTT. It specifies CASSPGQGEVSPLHF. Based on the CDR3 plus reference TRBV18 and TRBJ1-6, the full variable domain is NAGVMQNPRHLVRRRGQEARLRCSPMKGHSHVYWYRQLPEEGLKFMVYLQKENIIDESGMPKERFSAEFPKEGPSILRIQQVVRGDSAAYFCASSPGQGEVSPLHFGNGTRLTVT.

In its sample, this clone was seen once. This rearrangement joins TRBV19 to TRBJ2-5; D remains ambiguous. The CDR3 extends over 13 amino acids. Per the germline V gene, CDR1 is LNHDA and CDR2 is SQIVND (reference sequence). The V end was cut by 6 bases, the J end by 2 bases, with 10 bases between. The CDR3 spells CASSKLAQETQYF. Written as DNA, the CDR3 is TGTGCCAGTAGCAAATTAGCTCAAGAGACCCAGTACTTC. Filled out from reference TRBV19 and TRBJ2-5, the complete variable domain reads DGGITQSPKYLFRKEGQNVTLSCEQNLNHDAMYWYRQDPGQGLRLIYYSQIVNDFQKGDIAEGYSVSREKKESFPLTVTSAQKNPTAFYLCASSKLAQETQYFGPGTRLLVL.

This clone was observed a handful of times. The rearrangement uses TRBV28 and TRBJ2-7; 7 bases fit TRBD1. CDR1 is MDHEN and CDR2 is SYDVKM in the germline V gene. This CDR3 is 17 amino acids long. J was trimmed by 6 bases and V by 2 bases; bases with no gene match: 16. In nucleotides, the CDR3 is TGTGCCAGCAGTTTAATGAGGGGGCGCCGTTTTTTTGGCGAGCAGTACTTC. This encodes CASSLMRGRRFFGEQYF.

V gene TRBV7-9 combines with J gene TRBJ1-2; no reliable D call. Germline V gene data show CDR1 as SEHNR and CDR2 as FQNEAQ (reference sequence). Trimming removed 2 bases at V and 7 bases at J, with 14 bases between. The CDR3 totals 14 residues. CDR3 residues: CASSLMGHEAGYTF. The CDR3 coding sequence is TGTGCCAGCAGCTTAATGGGTCACGAGGCTGGCTACACCTTC.

The V call is TRBV2, the J call TRBJ2-2; the D gene is possibly TRBD1 (5 bases). V lost 6 bases to trimming and J lost 1 base, with 6 bases between them. CDR3 size: 13 residues. Germline CDR1 is SNHLY and CDR2 is FYNNEI. DNA for the CDR3: TGTGCCAGCAGCCAGGGGAACACCGGGGAGCTGTTTTTT. Protein product: CASSQGNTGELFF.

The V gene is TRBV5-1, the J gene TRBJ2-7; tentatively, D is TRBD1 (6 bases). This CDR3 is 12 amino acids long. The germline V gene has CDR1 SGHRS and CDR2 YFSETQ. Between the trimmed V and J ends, which lost 4 bases and 4 bases, there was a span of 9 bases. The DNA for the CDR3 is TGCGCCAGCAGCCTCCAGGGGTACGAGCAGTACTTC. This encodes CASSLQGYEQYF.